The clone carrying this T cell receptor (beta chain) was detected a few times. This entry belongs to a study of beta chain features in type 1 diabetes. Since all of the isolated RNA was reverse transcribed, expressed TCRB transcripts were what got sequenced. Sequencing used immunoSEQ multiplex PCR; TCRdb keeps in-frame clones, though not all of them. The sample has 900,000 or so clones; around a sixth are singletons. Germline values: CDR1 SGHRS, CDR2 YFSETQ. The CDR3 runs 15 residues. V was cut by 4 bases and J by 3 bases, with 16 bases left in between. Sequences were obtained from naive CD4+ T cells from blood. The TCR originated in a young woman in good health. The chain recombines TRBV5-1 with TRBJ2-5; D assignment may be TRBD1 or TRBD2 (6 bases each). Written as DNA, the CDR3 is TGCGCCAGCAGCCTCTCCCCGGGGGCGGAAGAGACCCAGTACTTC. Amino acid sequence: CASSLSPGAEETQYF.